Listed below are T cell receptor beta chains from one sample, sequenced in a study of vaccination and CD4 T cells after COVID-19. One entry per CDR3 protein results from TCRdb running MiXCR on the PCR reads. Counted here are roughly 18,000 distinct CDR3 sequences, about 53% occurring once; the ten biggest clones make up more than 10%. For these receptors, no antigen is known. Sequencing was done on a sample of CD4+ T cells from blood, cultured in vitro. These receptor sequences come from a human donor who had recovered from COVID-19. Each CDR3 is given without its conserved first and last residue. Expanded clones are given a class, and other clones once, few, many or no size at all.

.,TRBV19,ASSSRQAINEKLF
.,TRBV20-1,SALGLAGTDTQY
few,TRBV25-1,ASTGTWGYT
.,TRBV7-2,ASSLTATSSPYEQY
.,TRBV7-6,ASSRDKHYEQY
.,TRBV11-3,ASSPSPGVRETQY
.,TRBV20-1,SAREETGFYEQY
.,TRBV6-2/TRBV6-3,ASSYSNGGAGVSQETQY
.,TRBV19,ASSPVRKGLAKNIQY
once,TRBV6-2/TRBV6-3,ASSYSGTGGADTQY
once,TRBV6-1,ASSERTANEKLF
.,TRBV6-1,ASSRDRVSDTQY
few,TRBV20-1,SAGAGTGVATNEKLF
.,TRBV7-8,ASSLYNYGYT
.,TRBV19,ASSIVGVMNTEAF
once,TRBV7-6,ASSVGELIHEQF
few,TRBV6-1,ASITGSWAITEAF
.,TRBV28,ASSPAGLAGGGGELF
.,TRBV7-3,ASSLSGMADTQY
.,TRBV20-1,SAAHRAPNYGYT
.,TRBV7-6,ASSGGGITNTGELF
few,TRBV7-8,ASSSPGQSTDTQY
few,TRBV20-1,SARTGSTNTEAF
.,TRBV28,ASSFIGGSSPLH
.,TRBV20-1,STQGASNEKLF
once,TRBV7-9,ASSHHGGVDSYEQY
few,TRBV20-1,SAGGAGTDTQY
.,TRBV10-3,AISERSVGETQY
few,TRBV11-2,ATGQGFYNSPLH
.,TRBV20-1,SATPLAGPYEQY
.,TRBV11-2,ASSSTLGEEGWETQY
few,TRBV21-1,AQRPRKGYEQY
.,TRBV7-9,ASRMRRGGTDTQY
.,TRBV5-1,ASSPSTEVHIYGYT
.,TRBV27,ASSQGGNSPLH
.,TRBV19,ASSVGTGNQPQH
.,TRBV2,ATLGTGRHGYT
.,TRBV15,ATREGTSGRKETQY
.,TRBV20-1,SGALAGGLIGEDTQY
.,TRBV19,ASSIIADADTQY
.,TRBV7-2,ASCAERQLNQPQH
.,TRBV7-9,ASSLAGSSYEQY
.,TRBV10-3,AISSRTDNEQF
.,TRBV20-1,SATRDVNSPLH
.,TRBV10-1,ASNRRGTSRTYEQY
few,TRBV20-1,SARDEASLGELF
few,TRBV20-1,SVRTATDTQY
.,TRBV11-2,ASSLGQSSYEQY
.,TRBV6-1,ASSGSVNTEAF
once,TRBV5-1,ASSISGGAGNEQF
.,TRBV19,ASTDWYGYT
.,TRBV5-4,ASSALAGQGGETQY
.,TRBV28,ASTLSNQPQH
.,TRBV20-1,SARVDRDSPLH
few,TRBV6-5,ASSFGRGRRMNTEAF
few,TRBV11-2,ASSSLRTGNSYGYT
.,TRBV28,ASSLNYEQY
few,TRBV27,ASSWSANTGELF